This paragraph covers one T cell receptor beta chain sequence. Its specific antigen is unknown. Per-base qualities were not stored, and no clone one base away is much larger. The immunoSEQ Assay was used to sequence TCRbeta CDR3 regions. After extraction, genomic DNA underwent amplification by bias-controlled multiplex PCR, followed by high-throughput sequencing. Per the original workflow: Collapsing and filtering of sequences were performed to quantify the absolute abundance of each unique TCRbeta CDR3 region. T cell fraction was estimated by normalization of TCRbeta template counts to usable DNA, with usable DNA being measured through amplification of reference genes present in all nucleated cells. Repertoire TCRs were annotated as SARS-CoV-2-specific by exact matching of V gene, CDR3 amino acid sequence and J gene to a known reactive TCR set. The reference SARS-CoV-2 TCR set was derived from MIRA and filtered for enrichment in COVID-19-positive ImmuneCODE repertoires, a step that removed public or cross-reactive TCRs. Based on the MIRA antigens, annotated TCRs were further analysed at the level of specific ORF or position within ORF. Breadth was defined as annotated unique rearrangements over total unique productive rearrangements; depth was the summed frequency of those rearrangements. Group comparisons of TCR breadth used two-sided Wilcoxon rank-sum tests. The immuneACCESS repertoire file appears here via TCRdb, limited to in-frame rearrangements. These files lack a portion of the clones; in checked studies, under half of the deficit traces to unresolved V genes, and the cause of the others is not known. Clonal size and the V and J genes are those of that table, whereas D and trimming came from the DNA. The sample table holds 350,000 to 400,000 clones, of which about 85% were seen once. More than 3% of the sample is taken by the ten largest.

The sample's treatment or condition label, in plain terms: around 19 received Ad26.COV2.S at low or high dose, single or two shots; roughly 5 received placebo; per-sample allocation not given. Repertoires of vaccine and placebo recipients were sequenced from samples taken on day 63 after the first injection. In Cohort 1b, 20 to 25 adults aged 18-55 years were enrolled at a single site in Boston, USA, between 29 July and 7 August 2020. As a vaccine, Ad26.COV2.S was a replication-incompetent adenovirus type 26 vector that expressed a prefusion-stabilized SARS-CoV-2 spike protein derived from the original Wuhan strain. This sample is drawn from a study of Ad26.COV2.S vaccination and SARS-CoV-2 variants (dated by TCRdb to about 2021). In terms of the full investigation: Donors in the vaccine arm were drawn from COV1001, a multicentre, randomized, double-blind, placebo-controlled phase I-IIa trial testing Ad26.COV2.S in healthy adults. Ad26.COV2.S was administered intramuscularly at a dose of 5x10^10 or 1x10^11 viral particles, either as one shot or as two shots given 56 days apart. Sequencing of the TCRbeta repertoire served to evaluate the specificity and breadth of SARS-CoV-2-reactive T cell receptors following Ad26.COV2.S vaccination. A total of around 32 samples were included in the TCR-sequenced set, comprising 19 Ad26.COV2.S vaccine recipients, 5 placebo recipients and 8 SARS-CoV-2 convalescent individuals. Trial participants were randomized into five groups of five, in which low-dose or high-dose Ad26.COV2.S was given once or twice, or placebo was given on both occasions. Investigators remained blinded to trial group allocation during experiments and outcome assessment.

Broader findings and caveats from the paper: It was noted by the authors that total T cell responses may have been underestimated by the TCR breadth and depth analyses. The study was not powered to compare responses between vaccine doses or regimens. Ad26.COV2.S recipients had higher spike-specific TCR breadth than placebo recipients (P = 0.0014). Non-spike TCR breadth was comparable between vaccine and placebo recipients, consistent with the vaccine containing only spike. Substantial breadth of spike-specific CD8+ and CD4+ T cell responses was reported after vaccination.

The V and J ends are trimmed by 3 bases and 3 bases, leaving 11 bases between them. The germline V gene encodes CDR1 LNHDA and CDR2 SQIVND (reference sequence). Reading from cysteine to phenylalanine, the CDR3 counts 14 amino acids. The kept DNA is CDR3 alone, 42 bases in frame from the first base. The receptor comes from a person between 18 and 65 years old who received the Ad26.COV2.S COVID-19 vaccine or a placebo. The source material was peripheral blood, sampled in a trial of Ad26.COV2.S vaccine versus placebo. The chain was built from TRBV19 and TRBJ1-2; possibly the D gene is TRBD1, per 5 matching bases. The nucleotide sequence reads TGTGCCAGTAGTATGGGGCCGGGACACTATGGCTACACCTTC. This codes for CASSMGPGHYGYTF.